Each of the 13 T cell receptor beta chains below was sequenced from the same sample in a study of blood T cell repertoires in COVID-19. Data came from immunoSEQ multiplex PCR; TCRdb stores just in-frame clones and leaves some out. The sample records roughly 330,000 clones, 70% to 90% being singletons. The sequenced sample consisted of PBMCs or T cells enriched from blood (not recorded which). The source of these receptors is a woman aged 25 to 39 who had recovered from COVID-19.

V gene TRBV11-2 combines with J gene TRBJ2-2; D is perhaps TRBD2 (7 bases). CDR1 SGHAT and CDR2 FQNNGV come from the germline V gene. The V end was cut by 0 bases, the J end by 8 bases, with 13 bases between. The CDR3 extends over 15 amino acids. CDR3 DNA: TGTGCCAGCAGCTTAGATCGGGGGGCGTCGGGGGAGCTGTTTTTT. It specifies CASSLDRGASGELFF. Drawing the rest from reference TRBV11-2 and TRBJ2-2, the complete variable domain is EAGVAQSPRYKIIEKRQSVAFWCNPISGHATLYWYQQILGQGPKLLIQFQNNGVVDDSQLPKDRFSAERLKGVDSTLKIQPAKLEDSAVYLCASSLDRGASGELFFGEGSRLTVL.

The chain recombines TRBV2 with TRBJ1-2; 7 bases agree with TRBD1. Germline trimming cut 5 bases from V and 4 bases from J; bases unmatched to any gene: 7. Germline V lookup: CDR1 SNHLY, CDR2 FYNNEI. There are 14 residues in the CDR3. This CDR3 reads CASSIDDRVYGYTF. The DNA of the CDR3 is TGTGCCAGCAGTATCGACGACAGGGTCTATGGCTACACCTTC.

This clone was seen a few times. The rearrangement uses TRBV5-4 and TRBJ2-7; 9 nucleotides line up with TRBD1. Germline lookup yields CDR1 SGHNT and CDR2 YYREEE (reference sequence). CDR3 length equals 12 residues. The J segment lost 5 bases and the V segment lost 3 bases, leaving 0 bases of the junction unmatched. The CDR3 loop reads CASSWDRDEQYF. For the CDR3, the DNA is TGTGCCAGCAGCTGGGACAGGGACGAGCAGTACTTC.

V gene TRBV6-5 combines with J gene TRBJ1-5; D is possibly TRBD1 (6 bases). Germline loops: CDR1 MNHEY, CDR2 SVGAGI. V lost 7 bases and J lost 5, with 18 bases in between. The CDR3 sequence is 15 residues long. The CDR3 DNA reads TGTGCCAGCATGGTCCGGGACACTATTCATCAGCCCCAGCATTTT. Its protein is CASMVRDTIHQPQHF.

This chain's CDR3 is CASSYATAHYGYTF. Here the CDR3 DNA reads TGTGCCAGCAGTTACGCGACAGCCCATTATGGCTACACCTTC. The genes are TRBV6-5 and TRBJ1-2; tentative D call: TRBD1 (5 bases). V was cut by 2 bases and J by 5 bases, with 12 bases left in between. The CDR3 is 14 residues long. Germline V gene sequence: CDR1 MNHEY, CDR2 SVGAGI.

The V and J genes are TRBV5-1 and TRBJ1-1, with 7 nucleotides matching TRBD1. Germline values: CDR1 SGHRS, CDR2 YFSETQ. J gave up 6 bases and V 4 bases, and 6 bases lay outside the gene matches. The CDR3 totals 13 residues. CDR3 nucleotide sequence: TGCGCCAGCAGCCGCGACAGGGTCCCTGAAGCTTTCTTT. Amino acid sequence: CASSRDRVPEAFF.

This rearrangement joins TRBV7-6 to TRBJ2-1; possibly TRBD2 for D (6 bases). Germline CDR1 and CDR2: SGHVS and FNYEAQ. Trimming took 3 bases from V and 6 from J, leaving 15 bases between them. CDR3 size: 15 residues. The CDR3 DNA reads as TGTGCCAGCAGCTTGGACGGACTAAGAGGCAATGAGCAGTTCTTC. Amino acid sequence: CASSLDGLRGNEQFF.

V gene TRBV10-3 combines with J gene TRBJ1-1; D is perhaps TRBD1 (6 bases). Germline CDR1 reads ENHRY; CDR2 reads SYGVKD. This CDR3 has 12 amino acids. Between the trimmed V and J ends, which lost 6 bases and 11 bases, there was a span of 16 bases. CDR3 residues: CAIRTKAGDAFF. The CDR3 DNA reads as TGTGCCATCAGAACCAAGGCAGGGGACGCTTTCTTT.

This chain links TRBV6-6 with TRBJ1-4; 9 bases map to TRBD1. After removal of 0 bases from V and 6 bases from J, the junction contained 2 bases not matched to a gene. The CDR3 is made up of 15 amino acids. The germline gives CDR1 MNHNY, CDR2 SVGAGI (reference sequence). The CDR3 loop is CASSYSRTGDEKLFF. The DNA for the CDR3 is TGTGCCAGCAGTTACTCTAGGACAGGGGATGAAAAACTGTTTTTT.

The chain couples TRBV11-2 to TRBJ2-6; D gene ambiguous. The CDR3 is 16 amino acids. The V end was cut by 1 base, the J end by 0 bases, with 7 bases between. Germline loops: CDR1 SGHAT, CDR2 FQNNGV. CDR3 region: CASSLVLLSGANVLTF. CDR3 sequence (DNA): TGTGCCAGCAGCTTAGTTCTTCTCTCTGGGGCCAACGTCCTGACTTTC.

The V gene is TRBV19, the J gene TRBJ2-7; unclear D gene. Trimming took off 5 bases at V and 0 bases at J, with 8 bases between the two ends. Germline-derived CDR1 and CDR2 are LNHDA and SQIVND (reference sequence). This CDR3 region has 13 residues. CDR3 DNA: TGTGCCAGTAGTCAGATTCACTCCTACGAGCAGTACTTC. It yields the protein CASSQIHSYEQYF.

The chain couples TRBV12-3 or TRBV12-4 to TRBJ2-1, with a tentative D call TRBD2 (6 bases). Trimming took off 10 bases at V and 4 bases at J, with 14 bases between the two ends. This CDR3 has 13 amino acids. This CDR3 is CAISPRGYNEQFF. The CDR3 nucleotides read TGTGCCATCTCCCCGCGGGGATACAATGAGCAGTTCTTC.

J is TRBJ2-1 and V is TRBV11-2; 10 nucleotides match TRBD2. The J segment lost 9 bases and the V segment lost 1 base, leaving 6 bases of the junction unmatched. Germline values: CDR1 SGHAT, CDR2 FQNNGV. CDR3 length: 15 residues. CDR3 nucleotide sequence: TGTGCCAGCAGCTTAGTAGCGGGGGGCCGCATTGAGCAGTTCTTC. Translating gives CASSLVAGGRIEQFF.